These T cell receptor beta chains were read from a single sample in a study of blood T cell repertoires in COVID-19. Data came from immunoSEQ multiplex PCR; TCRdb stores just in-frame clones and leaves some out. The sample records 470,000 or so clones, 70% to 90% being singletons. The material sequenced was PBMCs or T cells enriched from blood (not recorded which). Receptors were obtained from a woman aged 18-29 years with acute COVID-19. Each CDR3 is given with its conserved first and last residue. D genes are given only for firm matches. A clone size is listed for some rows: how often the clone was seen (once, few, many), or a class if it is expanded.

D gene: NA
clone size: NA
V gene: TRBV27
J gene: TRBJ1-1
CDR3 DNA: TGTGCCAGCAGATTTGCGAGGAACACTGAAGCTTTCTTT
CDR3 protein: CASRFARNTEAFF

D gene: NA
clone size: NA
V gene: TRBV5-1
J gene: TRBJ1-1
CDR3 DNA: TGCGCCAGCAGCTTGGCCCGGGGGGAGAGAGGAGCTTTCTTT
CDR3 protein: CASSLARGERGAFF

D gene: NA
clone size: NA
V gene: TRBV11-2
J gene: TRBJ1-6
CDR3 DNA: TGTGCCAGCAGCTTCCTCCAGGGATATAATTCACCCCTCCACTTT
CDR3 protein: CASSFLQGYNSPLHF

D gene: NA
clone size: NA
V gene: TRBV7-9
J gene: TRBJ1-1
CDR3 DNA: TGTGCCAGCAGCGAGGGACACCCCGGCACTGAAGCTTTCTTT
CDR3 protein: CASSEGHPGTEAFF

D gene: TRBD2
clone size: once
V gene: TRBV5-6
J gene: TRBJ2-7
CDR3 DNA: TGTGCCAGCAGCTTGTTTATGAGCGGGAGCTACGAGCAGTACTTC
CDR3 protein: CASSLFMSGSYEQYF

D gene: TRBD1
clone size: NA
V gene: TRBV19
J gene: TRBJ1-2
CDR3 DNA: TGTGCCAGTATGATCAGGGGGCGGCATGGCTACACCTTC
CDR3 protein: CASMIRGRHGYTF

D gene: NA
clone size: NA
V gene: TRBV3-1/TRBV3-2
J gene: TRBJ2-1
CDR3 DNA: TGTGCCAGCAGCAAAACTAATGAGCAGTTCTTC
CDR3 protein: CASSKTNEQFF

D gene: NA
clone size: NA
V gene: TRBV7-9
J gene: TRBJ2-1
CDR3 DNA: TGTGCCAGCAGCCCCAGGCGAGAAGTTAGTGAGCAGTTCTTC
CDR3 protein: CASSPRREVSEQFF

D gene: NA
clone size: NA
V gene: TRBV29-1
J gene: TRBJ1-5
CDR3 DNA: TGCAGCGTTGAAGAGGTCGGCGGGCAGCTCCAGCATTTT
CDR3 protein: CSVEEVGGQLQHF

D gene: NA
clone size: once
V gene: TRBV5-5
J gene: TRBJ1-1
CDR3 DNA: TGTGCCAGCAGCTTGCGGACTGAAGCTTTCTTT
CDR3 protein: CASSLRTEAFF

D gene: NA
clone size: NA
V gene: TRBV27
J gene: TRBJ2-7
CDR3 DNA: TGTGCCAGCAGTTCCTCGGGCGAGCAGTACTTC
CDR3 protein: CASSSSGEQYF

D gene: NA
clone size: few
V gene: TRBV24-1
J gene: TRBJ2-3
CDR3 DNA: TGTGCCACCAGTGCCTCTAGTAGCACAGATACGCAGTATTTT
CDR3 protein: CATSASSSTDTQYF

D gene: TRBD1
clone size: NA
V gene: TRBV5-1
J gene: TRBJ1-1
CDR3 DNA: TGCGCCAGCAGCTTGGTGGGACAGGGGACTGAAGCTTTCTTT
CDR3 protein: CASSLVGQGTEAFF

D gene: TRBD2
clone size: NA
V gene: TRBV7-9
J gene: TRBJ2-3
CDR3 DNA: TGTGCCAGCAGCTTAGGGTTAGGCGGGGGGGTATCGGATACGCAGTATTTT
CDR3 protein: CASSLGLGGGVSDTQYF

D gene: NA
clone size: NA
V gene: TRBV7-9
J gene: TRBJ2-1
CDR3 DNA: TGTGCCAGCAGTCGAGACACCTCCTACAATGAGCAGTTCTTC
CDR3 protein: CASSRDTSYNEQFF

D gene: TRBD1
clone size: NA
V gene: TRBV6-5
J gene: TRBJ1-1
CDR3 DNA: TGTGCCAGCAGTTACTTGACAGGGTTGAACACTGAAGCTTTCTTT
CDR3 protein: CASSYLTGLNTEAFF

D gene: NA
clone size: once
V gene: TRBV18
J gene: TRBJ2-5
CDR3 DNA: TGTGCCAGCTCACCGCGGGAATCGAAGGAGACCCAGTACTTC
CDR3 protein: CASSPRESKETQYF

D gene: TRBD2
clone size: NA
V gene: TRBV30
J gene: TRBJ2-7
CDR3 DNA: TGTGCCTGGAGTACGGGGGGGGCCTCCTACGAGCAGTACTTC
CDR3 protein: CAWSTGGASYEQYF

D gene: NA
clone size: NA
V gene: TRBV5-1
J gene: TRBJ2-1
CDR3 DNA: TGCGCCAGCAGCTTGGAACAGGGAAGAGGGTACAATGAGCAGTTCTTC
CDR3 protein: CASSLEQGRGYNEQFF

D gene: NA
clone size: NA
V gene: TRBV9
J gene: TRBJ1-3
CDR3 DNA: TGTGCCAGCAGCCCCTCACACAGGATCTCTGGAAACACCATATATTTT
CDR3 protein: CASSPSHRISGNTIYF

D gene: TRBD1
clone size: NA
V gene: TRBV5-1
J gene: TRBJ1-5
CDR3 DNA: TGCGCCAGCAGCTTGGAGGGACAGGGGGGTCAGCCCCAGCATTTT
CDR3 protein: CASSLEGQGGQPQHF

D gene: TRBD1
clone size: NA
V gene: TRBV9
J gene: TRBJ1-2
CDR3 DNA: TGTGCCAGCACCAACAGCCAGGGGGCGGGAGGCTACACCTTC
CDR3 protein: CASTNSQGAGGYTF

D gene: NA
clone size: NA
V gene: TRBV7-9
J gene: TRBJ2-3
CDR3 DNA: TGTGCCAGCGCAAGGGGTCGGGGCACAGATACGCAGTATTTT
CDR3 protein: CASARGRGTDTQYF

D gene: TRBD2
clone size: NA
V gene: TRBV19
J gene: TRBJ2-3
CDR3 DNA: TGTGCCAGTAGTATACTAGCGGGAGAGGCAGATACGCAGTATTTT
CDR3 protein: CASSILAGEADTQYF

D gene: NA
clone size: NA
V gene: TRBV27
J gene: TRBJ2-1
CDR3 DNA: TGTGCCAGCAGGCCAAATCAGGGGAATGAGCAGTTCTTC
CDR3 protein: CASRPNQGNEQFF